These T cell receptor beta chains were read from a single sample in a study of T cell repertoires in aging, cancer and after chemotherapy. MiXCR, applied by TCRdb to the multiplex PCR reads, yields one record per CDR3 protein. This sample has 7,000 to 9,500 distinct CDR3 sequences; around 34% occur once, and the top ten carry roughly 13%. Input material: blood. These receptors came from a human donor in good health. The donor label of this sample is uncertain. CDR3s include the opening cysteine and the closing phenylalanine or tryptophan. The D gene is left open where the match is weak. Size is omitted from some rows. Given values are once, few, many or a class for expanded clones.

size	V	D	length	J	CDR3	DNA
few	TRBV19	-	12	TRBJ2-7	CASKGFSYEQYF	TGTGCCAGTAAAGGTTTCTCCTACGAGCAGTACTTC
-	TRBV19	TRBD1	14	TRBJ1-1	CASRLGQGGTEAFF	TGTGCCAGTAGACTGGGACAGGGGGGCACTGAAGCTTTCTTT
-	TRBV6-1	TRBD1	15	TRBJ1-4	CASREPGQGDEKLFF	TGTGCCAGCAGGGAGCCGGGACAGGGAGATGAAAAACTGTTTTTT
-	TRBV6-1	-	14	TRBJ2-7	CASSVQGDYYEQYF	TGTGCCAGCAGTGTACAGGGGGACTACTACGAGCAGTACTTC
once	TRBV5-6	-	15	TRBJ2-5	CASSLAPGGLETQYF	TGTGCCAGCAGCTTGGCTCCAGGGGGGTTAGAGACCCAGTACTTC
few	TRBV5-1	-	16	TRBJ2-1	CASSLTGLRSYNEQFF	TGCGCCAGCAGCTTAACAGGGTTGCGATCCTACAATGAGCAGTTCTTC
medium-sized	TRBV29-1	-	14	TRBJ2-3	CSVYRATSTDTQYF	TGCAGCGTTTACAGGGCCACTAGCACAGATACGCAGTATTTT
-	TRBV28	TRBD1	17	TRBJ1-6	CASRDLSRDRDNSPLHF	TGTGCCAGCAGAGATTTATCGCGGGACAGAGACAATTCACCCCTCCACTTT
-	TRBV27	TRBD2	15	TRBJ2-7	CASRTLAGGAGEQYF	TGTGCCAGCAGGACCCTTGCGGGGGGCGCTGGCGAGCAGTACTTC
few	TRBV19	TRBD1	17	TRBJ1-1	CASSRDREGVPNTEAFF	TGTGCCAGTAGTAGGGACAGGGAAGGTGTTCCGAACACTGAAGCTTTCTTT
-	TRBV6-5	-	13	TRBJ1-4	CASSGWVGEKLFF	TGTGCCAGCAGTGGCTGGGTGGGTGAAAAACTGTTTTTT
medium-sized	TRBV18	-	14	TRBJ1-2	CASSPPTESYGYTF	TGTGCCAGCTCACCACCCACAGAGAGCTATGGCTACACCTTC
-	TRBV5-1	-	14	TRBJ1-1	CASSPVGTGTEAFF	TGCGCCAGCAGCCCAGTGGGGACGGGCACTGAAGCTTTCTTT
-	TRBV6-5	TRBD2	17	TRBJ2-3	CASSWVGLAGSTDTQYF	TGTGCCAGCAGTTGGGTTGGACTAGCGGGGAGCACAGATACGCAGTATTTT
few	TRBV27	TRBD1	15	TRBJ2-7	CASSYIRAGGYEQYF	TGTGCCAGCAGTTATATTCGGGCAGGGGGCTACGAGCAGTACTTC
few	TRBV6-5	-	13	TRBJ1-2	CASREDRSYGYTF	TGTGCCAGCAGAGAGGACAGATCATATGGCTACACCTTC
few	TRBV19	-	12	TRBJ2-7	CASSMGAYEQYF	TGTGCCAGTAGTATGGGGGCCTACGAGCAGTACTTC
-	TRBV5-1	-	15	TRBJ2-2	CASSSLPGDTGELFF	TGCGCCAGCAGCTCCTTACCCGGGGACACCGGGGAGCTGTTTTTT
medium-sized	TRBV29-1	TRBD1	14	TRBJ2-1	CSVSGQGALNEQFF	TGCAGCGTCTCCGGACAGGGGGCACTGAATGAGCAGTTCTTC
once	TRBV5-1	-	13	TRBJ1-1	CASSSDVNTEAFF	TGCGCCAGCAGCTCAGATGTTAACACTGAAGCTTTCTTT
few	TRBV27	-	13	TRBJ1-2	CASGTTPGGGYTF	TGTGCCAGCGGAACCACGCCGGGGGGAGGCTACACCTTC
-	TRBV6-5	TRBD2	14	TRBJ2-7	CASSYSGRGGEQYF	TGTGCCAGCAGTTACTCGGGGCGGGGGGGTGAGCAGTACTTC
-	TRBV12-3/TRBV12-4	TRBD2	14	TRBJ2-7	CASSLRLATNEQYF	TGTGCCAGCAGTCTTCGACTAGCGACTAACGAGCAGTACTTC
-	TRBV5-5	-	16	TRBJ2-3	CASSLPGSAQTDTQYF	TGTGCCAGCAGCTTACCGGGCTCCGCTCAAACAGATACGCAGTATTTT
-	TRBV12-3/TRBV12-4	TRBD1	15	TRBJ2-3	CASSFSRTGGDTQYF	TGTGCCAGCAGTTTTTCCCGGACAGGGGGAGATACGCAGTATTTT
-	TRBV4-2	-	16	TRBJ2-3	CASSQVYNPSTDTQYF	TGCGCCAGCAGCCAAGTATACAACCCTAGCACAGATACGCAGTATTTT
-	TRBV18	-	12	TRBJ2-7	CASSSAGSEQYF	TGTGCCAGTTCCTCGGCAGGGAGCGAGCAGTACTTC
few	TRBV30	-	12	TRBJ1-3	CAWSVMGNTIYF	TGTGCCTGGAGTGTTATGGGAAACACCATATATTTT
-	TRBV12-3/TRBV12-4	-	13	TRBJ1-2	CASSFGVGYGYTF	TGTGCCAGCAGTTTCGGGGTTGGGTATGGCTACACCTTC
few	TRBV15	TRBD1	15	TRBJ1-1	CATSRGRTGDTEAFF	TGTGCCACCAGCAGGGGGAGGACAGGGGACACTGAAGCTTTCTTT
-	TRBV10-3	-	12	TRBJ1-3	CASSLSGNTIYF	TGTGCCAGCAGTTTATCTGGAAACACCATATATTTT
-	TRBV20-1	TRBD2	15	TRBJ2-7	CSARDRTSGAYEQYF	TGCAGTGCTAGAGATCGCACTAGCGGGGCCTACGAGCAGTACTTC
-	TRBV7-9	-	13	TRBJ2-7	CASSLAPGYEQYF	TGTGCCAGCAGCTTAGCGCCGGGGTACGAGCAGTACTTC
-	TRBV20-1	-	14	TRBJ1-1	CSARVSGRNTEAFF	TGCAGTGCTAGGGTTTCAGGGAGGAACACTGAAGCTTTCTTT
-	TRBV5-1	TRBD1	15	TRBJ2-7	CASSLGDRSSYEQYF	TGCGCCAGCAGCTTGGGGGACAGGAGCTCCTACGAGCAGTACTTC
few	TRBV7-9	TRBD2	15	TRBJ2-1	CASSHLAGPNNEQFF	TGTGCCAGCAGCCACCTAGCGGGGCCGAACAATGAGCAGTTCTTC
-	TRBV13	-	14	TRBJ2-7	CASSLSALDYEQYF	TGTGCCAGCAGCTTATCCGCGTTGGACTACGAGCAGTACTTC
-	TRBV10-2	-	13	TRBJ1-5	CASSESSRKPQHF	TGCGCCAGCAGTGAGTCGAGTCGGAAGCCCCAGCATTTT
medium-sized	TRBV29-1	-	13	TRBJ1-1	CSVRDGLNTEAFF	TGCAGCGTTCGGGACGGATTGAACACTGAAGCTTTCTTT
-	TRBV6-5	-	14	TRBJ1-1	CASTDGQSNTEAFF	TGTGCCAGCACCGACGGACAGTCGAACACTGAAGCTTTCTTT